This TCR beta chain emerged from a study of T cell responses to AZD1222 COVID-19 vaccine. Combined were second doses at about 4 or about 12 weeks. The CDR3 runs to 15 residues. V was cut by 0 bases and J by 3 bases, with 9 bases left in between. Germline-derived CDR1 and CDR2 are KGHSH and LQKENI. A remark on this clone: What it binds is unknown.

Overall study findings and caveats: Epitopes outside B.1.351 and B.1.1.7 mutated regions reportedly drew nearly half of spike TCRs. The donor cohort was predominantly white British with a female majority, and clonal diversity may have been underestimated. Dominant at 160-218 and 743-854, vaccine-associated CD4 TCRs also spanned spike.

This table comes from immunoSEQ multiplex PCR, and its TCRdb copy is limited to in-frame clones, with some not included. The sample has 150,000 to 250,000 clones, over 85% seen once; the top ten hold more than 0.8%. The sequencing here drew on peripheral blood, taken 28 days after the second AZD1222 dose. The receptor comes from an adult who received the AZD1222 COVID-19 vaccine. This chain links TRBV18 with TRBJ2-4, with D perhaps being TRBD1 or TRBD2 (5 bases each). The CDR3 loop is CASSPPGVGKNIQYF. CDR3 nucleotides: TGTGCCAGCTCACCACCGGGGGTTGGCAAAAACATTCAGTACTTC. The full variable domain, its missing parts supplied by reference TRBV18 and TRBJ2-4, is NAGVMQNPRHLVRRRGQEARLRCSPMKGHSHVYWYRQLPEEGLKFMVYLQKENIIDESGMPKERFSAEFPKEGPSILRIQQVVRGDSAAYFCASSPPGVGKNIQYFGAGTRLSVL.